Listed here is a single T cell receptor (beta chain). Its cognate antigen is unknown. These data are taken from a study of graft-versus-host responses after intestinal transplantation. Study overall: Following induction with anti-thymocyte globulin, all recipients were given tacrolimus and steroids for around three years. Whole-study results and caveats: Patients who carried graft-donor T cell macrochimerism also had high graft-versus-host to host-versus-graft clonal ratios in their allografts. GvH clones turned up in recipient marrow; some had shown up first in ileum or blood.

This CDR3 spans 15 amino acids. The trim removed 3 bases at V and 4 bases at J, leaving 8 bases unmatched. Germline V CDR1 and CDR2: MNHNS, SASEGT. Using immunoSEQ multiplex PCR, the repertoire was profiled, and TCRdb retains in-frame clones only, with some absent. This table has about 80,000 clones, around 93% appearing once. The sequence was obtained from a human patient who received an intestinal transplant, so some T cells may come from the graft donor. The specimen comprised PBMCs, sampled 98 days after intestinal transplantation. V and J are TRBV6-1 and TRBJ2-7, with TRBD1 matching over 8 bases. The CDR3 loop reads CASSEGRQGPYEQYF. The CDR3 DNA is TGTGCCAGCAGTGAGGGTCGACAGGGGCCGTACGAGCAGTACTTC.